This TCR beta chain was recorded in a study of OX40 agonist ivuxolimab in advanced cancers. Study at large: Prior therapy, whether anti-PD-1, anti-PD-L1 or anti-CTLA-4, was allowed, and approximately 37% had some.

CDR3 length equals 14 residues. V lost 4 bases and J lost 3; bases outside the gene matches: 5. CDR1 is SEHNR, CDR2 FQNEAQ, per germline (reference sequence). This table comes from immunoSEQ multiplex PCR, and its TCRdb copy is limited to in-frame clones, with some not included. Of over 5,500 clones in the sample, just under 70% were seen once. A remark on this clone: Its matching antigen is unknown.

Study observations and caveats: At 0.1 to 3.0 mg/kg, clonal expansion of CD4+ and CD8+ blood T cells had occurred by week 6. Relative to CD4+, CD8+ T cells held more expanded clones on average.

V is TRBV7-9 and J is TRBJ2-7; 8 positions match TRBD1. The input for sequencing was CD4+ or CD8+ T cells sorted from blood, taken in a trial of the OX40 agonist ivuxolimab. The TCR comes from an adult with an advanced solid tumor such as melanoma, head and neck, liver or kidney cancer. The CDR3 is CASSSQDRDYEQYF. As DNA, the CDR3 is TGTGCCAGCAGCTCTCAGGACAGGGACTACGAGCAGTACTTC.